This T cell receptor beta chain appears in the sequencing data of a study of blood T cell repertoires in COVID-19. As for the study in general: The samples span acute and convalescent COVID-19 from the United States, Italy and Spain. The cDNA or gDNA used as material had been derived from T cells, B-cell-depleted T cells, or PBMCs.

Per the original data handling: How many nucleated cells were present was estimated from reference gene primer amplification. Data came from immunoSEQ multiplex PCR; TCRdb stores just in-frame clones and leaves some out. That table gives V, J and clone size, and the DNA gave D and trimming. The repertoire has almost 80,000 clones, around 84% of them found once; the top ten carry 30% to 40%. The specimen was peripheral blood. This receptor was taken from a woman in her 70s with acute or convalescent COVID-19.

The CDR3 loop reads CASSLGSGLVNEQFF. CDR3 DNA sequence: TGTGCCAGCAGCTTGGGTAGCGGGCTCGTTAATGAGCAGTTCTTC. The V call is TRBV5-5, the J call TRBJ2-1; 7 positions match TRBD2. In germline, CDR1 is SGHKS, CDR2 YYEKEE (reference sequence). J gave up 7 bases and V 0 bases, and 7 bases lay outside the gene matches. This CDR3 is built from 15 residues. Using reference TRBV5-5 and TRBJ2-1 for the parts outside the CDR3, the full variable domain is DAGVTQSPTHLIKTRGQQVTLRCSPISGHKSVSWYQQVLGQGPQFIFQYYEKEERGRGNFPDRFSARQFPNYSSELNVNALLLGDSALYLCASSLGSGLVNEQFFGPGTRLTVL.